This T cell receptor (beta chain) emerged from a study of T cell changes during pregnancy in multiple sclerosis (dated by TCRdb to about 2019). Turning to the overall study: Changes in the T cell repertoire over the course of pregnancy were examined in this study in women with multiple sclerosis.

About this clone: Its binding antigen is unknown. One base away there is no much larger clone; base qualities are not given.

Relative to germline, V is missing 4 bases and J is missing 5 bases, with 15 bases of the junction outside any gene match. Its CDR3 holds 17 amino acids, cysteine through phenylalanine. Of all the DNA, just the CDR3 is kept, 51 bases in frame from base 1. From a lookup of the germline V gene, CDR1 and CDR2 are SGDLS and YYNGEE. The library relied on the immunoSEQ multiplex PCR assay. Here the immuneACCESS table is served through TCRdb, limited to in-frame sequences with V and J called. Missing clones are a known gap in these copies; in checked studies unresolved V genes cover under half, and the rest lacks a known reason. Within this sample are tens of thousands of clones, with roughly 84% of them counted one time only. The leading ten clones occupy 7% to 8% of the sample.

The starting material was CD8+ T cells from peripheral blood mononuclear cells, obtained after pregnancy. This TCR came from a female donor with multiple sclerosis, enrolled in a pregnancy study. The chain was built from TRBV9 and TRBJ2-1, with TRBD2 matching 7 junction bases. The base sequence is TGTGCCAGCAGCTACGTTCCGTGGGCGGGAGCGGACAATGAGCAGTTCTTC. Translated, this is CASSYVPWAGADNEQFF.